What follows is one T cell receptor (beta chain) and its context. This sample stems from a study of cytomegalovirus exposure and HLA in healthy donors. This table comes from immunoSEQ multiplex PCR, and its TCRdb copy is limited to in-frame clones, with some not included. The sample lists 300,000 to 400,000 clones, 70% to 90% occurring once. This TCR came from a man aged 30 to 45 in good health and CMV-seronegative. Sequences were obtained from PBMCs.

CDR3 amino acids: CASSLGGGTTGELFF. CDR3 DNA sequence: TGTGCCAGCAGCTTGGGCGGGGGAACGACCGGGGAGCTGTTTTTT. This chain links TRBV7-2 with TRBJ2-2; TRBD2 matches at 7 bases. There are 15 residues in the CDR3. Germline CDR1 SGHTA, CDR2 FQGNSA. Unmatched junction bases numbered 6, after V lost 3 bases and J lost 5 bases.